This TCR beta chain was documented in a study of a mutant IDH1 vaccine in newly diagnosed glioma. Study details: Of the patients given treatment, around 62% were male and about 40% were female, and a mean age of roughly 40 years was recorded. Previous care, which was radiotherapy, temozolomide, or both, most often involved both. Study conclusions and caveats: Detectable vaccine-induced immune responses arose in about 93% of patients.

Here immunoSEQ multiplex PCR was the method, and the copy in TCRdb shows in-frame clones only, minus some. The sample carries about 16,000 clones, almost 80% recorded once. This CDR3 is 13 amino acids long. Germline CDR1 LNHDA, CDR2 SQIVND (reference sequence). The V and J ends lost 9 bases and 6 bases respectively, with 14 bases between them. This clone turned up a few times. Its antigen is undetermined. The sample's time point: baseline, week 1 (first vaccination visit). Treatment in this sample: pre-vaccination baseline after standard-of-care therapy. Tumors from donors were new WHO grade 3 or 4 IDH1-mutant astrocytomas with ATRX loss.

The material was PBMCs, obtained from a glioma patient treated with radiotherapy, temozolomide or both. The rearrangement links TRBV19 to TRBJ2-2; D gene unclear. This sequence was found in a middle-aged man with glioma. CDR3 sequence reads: CASANAGPGELFF. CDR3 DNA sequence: TGTGCCAGCGCGAATGCCGGACCCGGGGAGCTGTTTTTT. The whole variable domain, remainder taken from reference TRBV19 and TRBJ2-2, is DGGITQSPKYLFRKEGQNVTLSCEQNLNHDAMYWYRQDPGQGLRLIYYSQIVNDFQKGDIAEGYSVSREKKESFPLTVTSAQKNPTAFYLCASANAGPGELFFGEGSRLTVL.